These 31 T cell receptor beta chains were sequenced from one sample in a study of CD8 T cell repertoires and HIV-1 epitope variants. Measured with immunoSEQ multiplex PCR; TCRdb has only the in-frame clones, and not every one. The sample has roughly 5,700 clones, about three fifths seen once. These receptors are not linked to any known antigen. Sequencing used cultured CD8+ T cells derived from PBMCs. All receptors come from a male donor with HIV.

The chain has TRBV9 and TRBJ1-6, with 8 bases fitting TRBD1. V gave up 7 bases and J gave up 9 bases; unmatched junction bases: 15. The CDR3 runs to 16 residues. Germline CDR1 is SGDLS and CDR2 is YYNGEE. The CDR3: CASSPEGAGGGSPLHF. CDR3 nucleotides: TGTGCCAGCTCCCCCGAGGGGGCAGGGGGCGGTTCACCCCTCCACTTT.

The chain carries TRBV7-8 and TRBJ1-1, with no clear D. The CDR3 length is 14 residues. V was pared by 7 bases and J by 1 base, with 13 bases between. Germline values: CDR1 SGHVS, CDR2 FQNEAQ. In DNA, the CDR3 is TGTGCCAGCACCCCCCTGAGCCCGAACACTGAAGCTTTCTTT. Residues: CASTPLSPNTEAFF.

The chain has TRBV18 and TRBJ2-7; the D call may be TRBD1 or TRBD2 (5 bases each). The germline V and J ends were trimmed by 0 bases and 4 bases, with 13 bases remaining between them. Germline values: CDR1 KGHSH, CDR2 LQKENI. The CDR3 covers 15 residues. The DNA for the CDR3 is TGTGCCAGCTCACCACCACCCCGGTGGGGGTACGAGCAGTACTTC. Encoded protein: CASSPPPRWGYEQYF.

CDR3 region: CATSITTGVVDNEQFF. CDR3 in DNA: TGTGCCACCAGCATTACGACAGGGGTTGTGGACAATGAGCAGTTCTTC. The rearrangement joins TRBV15 to TRBJ2-1; 8 bases fit TRBD1. With 4 bases clipped from V and 5 bases from J, the junction kept 10 bases outside the gene matches. Germline assignment: CDR1 LNHNV and CDR2 YYDKDF (reference sequence). The CDR3 has 16 amino acids.

The sample holds a few counts of this clone. The V and J genes are TRBV2 and TRBJ1-4, with TRBD1 matching 9 bases. This CDR3 has 20 amino acids. Germline CDR1 is SNHLY and CDR2 is FYNNEI. J gave up 2 bases and V 4 bases, and 17 bases lay outside the gene matches. For the CDR3, the DNA is TGTGCCAGCAGTGGTGGACGACAGGGGGTTTCGCGTGTTACTAATGAAAAACTGTTTTTT. This gives the protein CASSGGRQGVSRVTNEKLFF. Using reference TRBV2 and TRBJ1-4 for the parts outside the CDR3, the full variable domain is EPEVTQTPSHQVTQMGQEVILRCVPISNHLYFYWYRQILGQKVEFLVSFYNNEISEKSEIFDDQFSVERPDGSNFTLKIRSTKLEDSAMYFCASSGGRQGVSRVTNEKLFFGSGTQLSVL.

This clone was recorded a few times. The chain links TRBV4-1 to TRBJ2-7; no definite D call. Germline V gene data show CDR1 as MGHRA and CDR2 as YSYEKL. The length of the CDR3 is 13 residues. V lost 1 base and J lost 6, with 10 bases in between. CDR3: CASSQAVDSEQYF. CDR3 sequence (DNA): TGCGCCAGCAGCCAAGCTGTCGACTCCGAGCAGTACTTC.

This chain joins TRBV6-5 and TRBJ1-1; no firm D call. The CDR3 is 14 amino acids. Germline assignment: CDR1 MNHEY and CDR2 SVGAGI. With 2 bases removed from V and 0 bases from J, the gap between germline ends came to 7 bases. Written as DNA, the CDR3 is TGTGCCAGCAGTTACGAACGGATGAACACTGAAGCTTTCTTT. It is translated as CASSYERMNTEAFF.

This rearrangement joins TRBV5-1 to TRBJ2-5, with D hard to call. TRBJ2-7 explains the end of the DNA better; the J call may be wrong. Germline V gene sequence: CDR1 SGHRS, CDR2 YFSETQ. The CDR3 consists of 13 residues. The CDR3, as DNA: TGCGCCAGCAGCCCCTGGTCTCTCTACGAGCAGTACTTC. This translates into CASSPWSLYEQYF.

The chain couples TRBV4-2 to TRBJ1-1; TRBD1 agrees at 7 bases. Germline V gives CDR1 LGHNA, CDR2 YNFKEQ. V dropped 0 bases and J dropped 1; count of bases not matched to a gene: 8. This CDR3 is 17 amino acids long. CDR3 in DNA: TGTGCCAGCAGCCAAGATCATCAGACAGGGAGGAACACTGAAGCTTTCTTT. Translating gives CASSQDHQTGRNTEAFF.

This clone was observed a handful of times. The DNA of the CDR3 is TGCGCCAGCAGCCAAGATTCGAGTTCCCCCTACGAGCAGTACTTC. It encodes CASSQDSSSPYEQYF. V is TRBV4-1 and J is TRBJ2-7; D is uncertain. The V end lost 0 bases, the J end lost 2 bases, and 11 bases lay between the germline ends. The CDR3 has 15 amino acids. Germline V gene sequence: CDR1 MGHRA, CDR2 YSYEKL.

The V gene is TRBV28, the J gene TRBJ2-7; D is perhaps TRBD1 or TRBD2 (6 bases each). This CDR3 spans 14 amino acids. Germline V gene sequence: CDR1 MDHEN, CDR2 SYDVKM. Trimming pared 10 bases from V and 2 bases from J, leaving 18 bases between. The CDR3 is CATREKGDPYEQYF. Here the CDR3 DNA reads TGTGCCACCCGGGAGAAGGGGGACCCCTACGAGCAGTACTTC.

V usage is TRBV27 and J usage is TRBJ1-6; 7 positions agree with TRBD1. There are 15 residues in the CDR3. The junction had 9 bases not matched to a gene; V was cut back by 10 bases and J by 3 bases. The germline V gene encodes CDR1 MNHEY and CDR2 SMNVEV (reference sequence). CDR3 in amino acids: CATRRDSFYNSPLHF. DNA for the CDR3: TGTGCCACCAGAAGGGACAGCTTCTATAATTCACCCCTCCACTTT.

V usage is TRBV4-3 and J usage is TRBJ1-2, with D uncertain. The CDR3 is made up of 14 amino acids. Deletions cut 0 bases from V and 2 bases from J, with 7 bases between. Per germline, CDR1 LGHNA and CDR2 YSLEER. DNA for the CDR3: TGCGCCAGCAGCCAAGATCCGGGAAACTATGGCTACACCTTC. It is translated as CASSQDPGNYGYTF.

On this clone itself: At one boundary the junction diverges from the germline segment, which might be a read error. The V gene is TRBV6-1, the J gene TRBJ2-6, with D tentatively TRBD1 or TRBD2 (5 bases each). The CDR3 is made up of 17 amino acids. The V gene's germline CDR1 is MNHNS and CDR2 SASEGT. The CDR3 region is CAISESLGVSGANVLTF. The CDR3 DNA is TGTGCCATCAGTGAGTCTCTGGGGGTATCTGGGGCCAACGTCCTGACTTTC.

This chain links TRBV30 with TRBJ1-1; a possible D gene is TRBD1 (6 bases). The CDR3 is 13 amino acids. Trimming took off 5 bases at V and 1 base at J, with 11 bases between the two ends. Germline CDR1 is GTSNPN and CDR2 is SVGIG (reference sequence). In DNA form, the CDR3 reads TGTGCCTGGGCCGTACAGGGGAACACTGAAGCTTTCTTT. Its protein is CAWAVQGNTEAFF.

In its sample, this clone is medium-sized. This rearrangement joins TRBV27 to TRBJ2-2; D is unclear. There are 12 residues in the CDR3. V dropped 3 bases and J dropped 4 bases, with 3 bases sitting between them. Germline V lookup: CDR1 MNHEY, CDR2 SMNVEV (reference sequence). CDR3 nucleotide sequence: TGTGCCAGCAGTTTCGGCACCGGGGAGCTGTTTTTT. Its translation is CASSFGTGELFF.

CDR3 amino acids: CASRIAGIGDTQYF. In DNA, the CDR3 is TGTGCCAGCAGGATCGCGGGGATCGGGGATACGCAGTATTTT. The J gene is TRBJ2-3, the V gene TRBV2, with D possibly being TRBD2 (6 bases). The CDR3 sequence is 14 residues long. Germline values: CDR1 SNHLY, CDR2 FYNNEI. The germline V and J ends were trimmed by 6 bases and 6 bases, with 16 bases remaining between them.

This clone was recorded once. The chain employs TRBV27 and TRBJ2-1, with 9 bases identical to TRBD2. Germline V gives CDR1 MNHEY, CDR2 SMNVEV (reference sequence). The junction had 5 bases not matched to a gene; V was cut back by 2 bases and J by 9 bases. The CDR3 extends over 14 amino acids. In nucleotides, the CDR3 is TGTGCCAGCAGTTTAGGTCTAGCGGGAAGTGAGCAGTTCTTC. This translates into CASSLGLAGSEQFF.

The chain uses TRBV6-6 and TRBJ2-7, with D perhaps TRBD1 (5 bases). With 10 bases removed from V and 0 bases from J, the gap between germline ends came to 13 bases. This CDR3 has 13 amino acids. CDR1 is MNHNY and CDR2 is SVGAGI in the germline V gene (reference sequence). CDR3 in amino acids: CATEGDSSYEQYF. The CDR3 nucleotides read TGTGCCACGGAAGGAGACAGCTCCTACGAGCAGTACTTC.

About this clone itself: The junction differs from germline at one of its ends, possibly a read error. The chain combines TRBV7-2 with TRBJ1-2; D gene unclear. The V gene's germline CDR1 is SGHTA and CDR2 FQGNSA. The CDR3 has 16 amino acids. Here the CDR3 reads CASSQDPPDLDYGYTF. In DNA, the CDR3 is TGCGCCAGCAGCCAAGATCCCCCAGACTTGGACTATGGCTACACCTTC.

This clone was seen only a few times. The rearrangement links TRBV4-1 to TRBJ1-1, with D perhaps TRBD1 (6 bases). CDR3 length equals 15 residues. Trimming cost V 0 bases and J 7 bases, with 15 bases left between them. CDR1 and CDR2 (germline): MGHRA, YSYEKL. The CDR3: CASSQDMGGTFEAFF. CDR3 coding DNA: TGCGCCAGCAGCCAAGATATGGGGGGGACATTTGAAGCTTTCTTT.

This chain uses TRBV4-1 with TRBJ2-1; D call uncertain. This CDR3 contains 15 residues. Trimming pared 2 bases from V and 8 bases from J, leaving 16 bases between. Germline V gene data show CDR1 as MGHRA and CDR2 as YSYEKL. Here the CDR3 reads CASSQIEVSFHEQFF. DNA of the CDR3: TGCGCCAGCAGCCAAATCGAAGTTAGCTTCCATGAGCAGTTCTTC.

The rearrangement joins TRBV7-8 to TRBJ2-7; D not resolved. Trimming left V 5 bases short and J 2 bases short, with 16 bases between. The CDR3 extends over 15 amino acids. CDR1 is SGHVS, CDR2 FQNEAQ, per germline. Here the CDR3 reads CASSKTMDRPYEQYF. The CDR3, as DNA: TGTGCCAGCAGCAAAACCATGGACCGACCCTACGAGCAGTACTTC.

The V and J genes are TRBV28 and TRBJ2-1; 9 bases are shared with TRBD2. Losses at the gene ends were 3 bases for V and 1 base for J; bases not matched to a gene: 10. The CDR3 consists of 18 residues. Germline V lookup: CDR1 MDHEN, CDR2 SYDVKM. CDR3 sequence: CASSFPSSGTDSYNEQFF. The CDR3 DNA sequence: TGTGCCAGCAGTTTCCCATCTAGCGGGACTGATTCCTACAATGAGCAGTTCTTC.

This clone is a singleton in its sample. The J gene is TRBJ2-2, the V gene TRBV28; 7 bases agree with TRBD1. V lost 11 bases and J lost 1; bases outside the gene matches: 4. This CDR3 is 13 amino acids long. Germline loops: CDR1 MDHEN, CDR2 SYDVKM. CDR3: CALRTGNTGELFF. CDR3 in DNA: TGTGCCCTTCGGACAGGGAACACCGGGGAGCTGTTTTTT.

The table lists this clone with a few counts. The chain recombines TRBV5-8 with TRBJ2-7; TRBD1 or TRBD2 may be the D gene (5 bases each). Germline values: CDR1 SGHTS, CDR2 YDEGEE. Trimming pared 2 bases from V and 4 bases from J, leaving 10 bases between. The length of the CDR3 is 13 residues. CDR3 in DNA: TGTGCCAGCAGCTTTGGGACGGTGTACGAGCAGTACTTC. This translates into CASSFGTVYEQYF.

The rearrangement uses TRBV28 and TRBJ2-3; no clear D gene. The germline V gene encodes CDR1 MDHEN and CDR2 SYDVKM. There are 15 residues in the CDR3. Trimming cost V 3 bases and J 5 bases, with 15 bases left between them. CDR3 in amino acids: CASSLRSNLGDTQYF. Written as DNA, the CDR3 is TGTGCCAGCAGTTTGAGGTCAAATTTAGGAGATACGCAGTATTTT.

A few counts support this clone. The chain carries TRBV5-6 and TRBJ2-2, with D possibly being TRBD1 (5 bases). CDR3 length: 15 amino acids. Trimming shortened V by 4 bases and J by 0 bases, and 10 bases separated the two germline ends. Germline V lookup: CDR1 SGHDT, CDR2 YYEEEE. CDR3 bases: TGTGCCAGCAGCCCAGGGTTCGCGAACACCGGGGAGCTGTTTTTT. Residues: CASSPGFANTGELFF.

This clone was picked up one time. The chain recombines TRBV5-6 with TRBJ2-5, with D unclear. Germline V lookup: CDR1 SGHDT, CDR2 YYEEEE. This CDR3 spans 13 amino acids. V shed 1 base and J shed 5 bases, with 9 bases lying between them. The CDR3 sequence is CASSLLGWETQYF. Written as DNA, the CDR3 is TGTGCCAGCAGCTTGCTGGGGTGGGAGACCCAGTACTTC.

The chain has TRBV28 and TRBJ2-1; 10 bases are a match to TRBD1. V shed 4 bases and J 7 bases; nucleotides not matched to a gene: 13. Looked up from germline, CDR1 is MDHEN and CDR2 is SYDVKM. This CDR3 has 17 amino acids. The CDR3 coding sequence is TGTGCCAGCAGTTCCTTAACCGACAGGGGGCGAGGGAATGAGCAGTTCTTC. This codes for CASSSLTDRGRGNEQFF.

The chain links TRBV4-3 to TRBJ2-4; D unresolved. V was clipped by 4 bases and J by 4 bases, with 14 bases between them. The CDR3 has 15 residues. CDR1 is LGHNA, CDR2 YSLEER, per germline. The CDR3 protein is CASSLFADRKNIQYF. In DNA form, the CDR3 reads TGCGCCAGCAGCCTTTTTGCCGATAGAAAAAACATTCAGTACTTC.